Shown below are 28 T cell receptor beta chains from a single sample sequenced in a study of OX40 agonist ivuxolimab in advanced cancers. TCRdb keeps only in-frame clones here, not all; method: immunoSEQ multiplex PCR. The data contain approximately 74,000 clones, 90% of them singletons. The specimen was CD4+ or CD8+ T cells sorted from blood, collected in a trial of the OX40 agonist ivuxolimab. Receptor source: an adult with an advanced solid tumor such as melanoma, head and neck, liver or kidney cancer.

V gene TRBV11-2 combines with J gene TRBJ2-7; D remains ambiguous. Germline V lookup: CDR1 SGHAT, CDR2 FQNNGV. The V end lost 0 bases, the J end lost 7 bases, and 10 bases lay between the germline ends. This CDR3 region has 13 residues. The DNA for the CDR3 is TGTGCCAGCAGCTTAGAGGTCCGTCGGGAGCAGTACTTC. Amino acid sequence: CASSLEVRREQYF.

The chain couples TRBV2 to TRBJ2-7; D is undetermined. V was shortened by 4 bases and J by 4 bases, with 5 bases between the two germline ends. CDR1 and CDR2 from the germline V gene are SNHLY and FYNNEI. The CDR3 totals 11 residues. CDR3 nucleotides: TGTGCCAGCAGTGTAAGGTACGAGCAGTACTTC. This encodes CASSVRYEQYF. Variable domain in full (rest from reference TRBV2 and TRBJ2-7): EPEVTQTPSHQVTQMGQEVILRCVPISNHLYFYWYRQILGQKVEFLVSFYNNEISEKSEIFDDQFSVERPDGSNFTLKIRSTKLEDSAMYFCASSVRYEQYFGPGTRLTVT.

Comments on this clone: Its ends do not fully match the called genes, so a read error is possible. CDR3: CSVEGQGAGSIQYF. CDR3 DNA: TGCAGCGTAGAAGGACAGGGGGCCGGGAGCATTCAGTACTTC. The rearrangement uses TRBV29-1 and TRBJ2-4; TRBD1 aligns across 11 bases. This CDR3 has 14 amino acids. CDR1 is SQVTM, CDR2 ANQGSEA, per germline.

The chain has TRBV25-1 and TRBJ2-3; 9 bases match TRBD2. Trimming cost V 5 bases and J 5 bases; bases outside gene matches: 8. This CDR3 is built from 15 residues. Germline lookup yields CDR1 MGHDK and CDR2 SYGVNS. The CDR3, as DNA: TGTGCCAGCAGTCGCGGGGGGGCCAGTGAAGATACGCAGTATTTT. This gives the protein CASSRGGASEDTQYF.

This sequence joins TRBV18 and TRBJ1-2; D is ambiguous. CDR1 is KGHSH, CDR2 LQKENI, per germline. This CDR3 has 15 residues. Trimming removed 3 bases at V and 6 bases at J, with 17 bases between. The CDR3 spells CASSPGKGLEDGYTF. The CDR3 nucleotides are TGTGCCAGCTCACCCGGAAAAGGACTAGAGGATGGCTACACCTTC. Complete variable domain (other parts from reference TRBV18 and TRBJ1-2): NAGVMQNPRHLVRRRGQEARLRCSPMKGHSHVYWYRQLPEEGLKFMVYLQKENIIDESGMPKERFSAEFPKEGPSILRIQQVVRGDSAAYFCASSPGKGLEDGYTFGSGTRLTVV.

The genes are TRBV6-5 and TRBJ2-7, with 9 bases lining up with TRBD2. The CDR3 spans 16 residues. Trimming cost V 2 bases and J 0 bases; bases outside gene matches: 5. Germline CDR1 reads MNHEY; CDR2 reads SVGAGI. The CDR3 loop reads CASSYDLAGRSYEQYF. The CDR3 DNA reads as TGTGCCAGCAGTTACGATCTAGCGGGGCGCTCCTACGAGCAGTACTTC.

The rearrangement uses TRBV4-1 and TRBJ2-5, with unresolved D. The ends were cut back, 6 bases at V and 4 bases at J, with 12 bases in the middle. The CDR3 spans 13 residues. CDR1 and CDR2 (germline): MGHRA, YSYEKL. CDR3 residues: CASSRAIRETQYF. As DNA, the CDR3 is TGCGCCAGCAGTCGGGCCATCCGAGAGACCCAGTACTTC.

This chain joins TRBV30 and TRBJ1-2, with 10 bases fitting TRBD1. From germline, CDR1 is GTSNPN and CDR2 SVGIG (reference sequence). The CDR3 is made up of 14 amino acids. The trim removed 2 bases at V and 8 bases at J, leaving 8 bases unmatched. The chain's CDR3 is CAWSRQGATQGYTF. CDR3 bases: TGTGCCTGGAGTAGACAGGGGGCGACGCAAGGCTACACCTTC.

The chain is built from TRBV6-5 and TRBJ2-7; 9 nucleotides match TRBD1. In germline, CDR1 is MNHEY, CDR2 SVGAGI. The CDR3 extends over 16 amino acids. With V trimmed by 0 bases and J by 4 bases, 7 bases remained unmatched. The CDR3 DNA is TGTGCCAGCAGTTACTCGACAGGGGGTCTCGGGTACGAGCAGTACTTC. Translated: CASSYSTGGLGYEQYF.

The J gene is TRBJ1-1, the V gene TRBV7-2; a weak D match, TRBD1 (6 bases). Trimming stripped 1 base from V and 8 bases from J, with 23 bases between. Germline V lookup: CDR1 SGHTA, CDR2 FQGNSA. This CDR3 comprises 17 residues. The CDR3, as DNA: TGTGCCAGCAGCTTAGGTGGGCAGGGGTGGACAACCTGGGAAGCTTTCTTT. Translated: CASSLGGQGWTTWEAFF.

Written as DNA, the CDR3 is TGTGCCAGCAGTGAAAGGGGGACTAGTAGGTCATACAATGAGCAGTTCTTC. Translation gives CASSERGTSRSYNEQFF. The chain is built from TRBV6-1 and TRBJ2-1, with 8 nucleotides matching TRBD2. This CDR3 region has 17 residues. From germline, CDR1 is MNHNS and CDR2 SASEGT. J gave up 4 bases and V 2 bases, and 10 bases lay outside the gene matches.

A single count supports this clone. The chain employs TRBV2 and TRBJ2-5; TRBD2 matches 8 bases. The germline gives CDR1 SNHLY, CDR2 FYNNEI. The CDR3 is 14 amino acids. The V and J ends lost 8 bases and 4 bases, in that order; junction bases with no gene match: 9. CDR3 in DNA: TGTGCCAGCGGGGGGGGCCTAGCGGGAGAGACCCAGTACTTC. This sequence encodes CASGGGLAGETQYF.

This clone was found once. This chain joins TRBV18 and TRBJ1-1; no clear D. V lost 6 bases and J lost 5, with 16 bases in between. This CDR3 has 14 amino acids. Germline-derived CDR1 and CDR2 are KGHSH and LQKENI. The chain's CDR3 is CASSSGGRGTEAFF. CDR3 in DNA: TGTGCCAGCTCCTCCGGCGGCCGTGGAACTGAAGCTTTCTTT.

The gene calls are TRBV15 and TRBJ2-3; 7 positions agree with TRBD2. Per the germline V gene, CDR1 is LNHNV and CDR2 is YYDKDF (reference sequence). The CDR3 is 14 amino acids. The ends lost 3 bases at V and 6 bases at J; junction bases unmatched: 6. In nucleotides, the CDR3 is TGTGCCACCAGCAGTCCCGGGACTACCGATACGCAGTATTTT. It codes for CATSSPGTTDTQYF.

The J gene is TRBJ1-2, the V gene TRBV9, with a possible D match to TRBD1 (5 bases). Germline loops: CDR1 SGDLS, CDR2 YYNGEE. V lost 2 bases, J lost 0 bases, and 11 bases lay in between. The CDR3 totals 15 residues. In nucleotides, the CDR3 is TGTGCCAGCAGCGTGGGGGGAAGCCCTAACTATGGCTACACCTTC. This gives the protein CASSVGGSPNYGYTF.

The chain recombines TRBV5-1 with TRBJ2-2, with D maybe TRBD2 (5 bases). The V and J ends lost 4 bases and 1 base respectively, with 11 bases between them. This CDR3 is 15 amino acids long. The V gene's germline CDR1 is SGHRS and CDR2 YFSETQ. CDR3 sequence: CASSPAGGNTGELFF. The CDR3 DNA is TGCGCCAGCAGCCCCGCCGGAGGGAACACCGGGGAGCTGTTTTTT.

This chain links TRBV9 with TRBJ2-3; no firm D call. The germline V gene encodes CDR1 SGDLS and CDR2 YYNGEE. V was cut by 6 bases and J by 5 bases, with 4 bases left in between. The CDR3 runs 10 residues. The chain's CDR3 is CASNEDTQYF. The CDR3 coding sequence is TGTGCCAGCAACGAAGATACGCAGTATTTT.

CDR3 protein: CSVGTVNYGYTF. CDR3 nucleotides: TGCAGCGTTGGGACCGTTAACTATGGCTACACCTTC. The chain employs TRBV29-1 and TRBJ1-2; D gene ambiguous. This CDR3 comprises 12 residues. Per germline, CDR1 SQVTM and CDR2 ANQGSEA. The ends were cut back, 4 bases at V and 1 base at J, with 7 bases in the middle.

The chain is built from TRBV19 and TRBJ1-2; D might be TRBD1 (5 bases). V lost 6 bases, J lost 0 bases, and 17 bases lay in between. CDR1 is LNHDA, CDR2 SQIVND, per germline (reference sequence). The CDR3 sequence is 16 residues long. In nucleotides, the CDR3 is TGTGCCAGTAGCAGCGAGCGGGACTCTTCTAACTATGGCTACACCTTC. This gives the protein CASSSERDSSNYGYTF.

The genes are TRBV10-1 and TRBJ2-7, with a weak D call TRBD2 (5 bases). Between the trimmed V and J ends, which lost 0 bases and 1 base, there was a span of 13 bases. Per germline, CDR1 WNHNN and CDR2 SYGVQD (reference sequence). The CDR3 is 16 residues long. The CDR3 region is CASSESMSSRSYEQYF. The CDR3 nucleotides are TGCGCCAGCAGTGAGTCGATGTCTAGCCGATCCTACGAGCAGTACTTC.

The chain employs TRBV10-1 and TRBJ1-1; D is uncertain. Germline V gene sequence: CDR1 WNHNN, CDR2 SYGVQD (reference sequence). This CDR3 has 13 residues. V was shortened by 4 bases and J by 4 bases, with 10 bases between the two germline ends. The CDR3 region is CASSGEGPTEAFF. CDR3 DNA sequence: TGCGCCAGCAGTGGTGAGGGCCCCACTGAAGCTTTCTTT.

The CDR3 DNA reads as TGTGCCAGCCGGACAGAGAACACTGAAGCTTTCTTT. Translated: CASRTENTEAFF. This rearrangement joins TRBV10-3 to TRBJ1-1; D perhaps matches TRBD1 (6 bases). V was pared by 10 bases and J by 1 base, with 10 bases between. The CDR3 spans 12 residues. Germline V gene sequence: CDR1 ENHRY, CDR2 SYGVKD.

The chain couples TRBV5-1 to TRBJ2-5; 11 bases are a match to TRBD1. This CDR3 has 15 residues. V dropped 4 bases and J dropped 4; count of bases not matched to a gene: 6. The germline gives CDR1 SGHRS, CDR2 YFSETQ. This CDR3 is CASSHSGTGGETQYF. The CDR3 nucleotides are TGCGCCAGCAGCCACTCCGGGACAGGGGGAGAGACCCAGTACTTC.

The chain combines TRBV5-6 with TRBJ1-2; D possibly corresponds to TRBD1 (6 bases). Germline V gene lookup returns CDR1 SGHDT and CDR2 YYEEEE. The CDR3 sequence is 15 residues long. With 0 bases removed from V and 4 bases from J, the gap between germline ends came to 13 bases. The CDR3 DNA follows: TGTGCCAGCAGCTTGGAAACGGGGGCTGGCTATGGCTACACCTTC. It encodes CASSLETGAGYGYTF. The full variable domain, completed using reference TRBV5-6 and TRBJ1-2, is DAGVTQSPTHLIKTRGQQVTLRCSPKSGHDTVSWYQQALGQGPQFIFQYYEEEERQRGNFPDRFSGHQFPNYSSELNVNALLLGDSALYLCASSLETGAGYGYTFGSGTRLTVV.

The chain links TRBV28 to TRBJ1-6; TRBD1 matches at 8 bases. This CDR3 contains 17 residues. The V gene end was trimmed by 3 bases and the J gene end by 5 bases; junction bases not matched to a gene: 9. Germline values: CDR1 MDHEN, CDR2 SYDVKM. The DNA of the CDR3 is TGTGCCAGCAGTTTTGAAAGGACAGGGATAAATAATTCACCCCTCCACTTT. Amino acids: CASSFERTGINNSPLHF.

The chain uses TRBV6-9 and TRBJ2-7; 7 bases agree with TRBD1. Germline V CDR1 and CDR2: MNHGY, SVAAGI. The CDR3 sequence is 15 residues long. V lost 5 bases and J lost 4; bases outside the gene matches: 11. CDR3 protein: CASSERQGKVYEQYF. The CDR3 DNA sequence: TGTGCCAGCAGTGAGAGACAGGGAAAGGTTTACGAGCAGTACTTC.

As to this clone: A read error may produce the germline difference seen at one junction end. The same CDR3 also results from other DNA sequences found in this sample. The CDR3 here is CASSPRIDSPLHF. In nucleotides, the CDR3 is TGCGCCAGCAGCCCGAGAATTGATTCACCCCTCCACTTT. The V call is TRBV14, the J call TRBJ1-6; D call uncertain. Germline V gene data show CDR1 as SGHDN and CDR2 as FVKESK. The CDR3 is made up of 13 amino acids.

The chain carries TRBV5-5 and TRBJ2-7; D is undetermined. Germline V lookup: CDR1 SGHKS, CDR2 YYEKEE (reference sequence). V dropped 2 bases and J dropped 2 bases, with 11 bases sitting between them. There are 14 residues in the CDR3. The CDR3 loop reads CASSFLPTAYEQYF. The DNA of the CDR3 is TGTGCCAGCAGCTTTCTGCCCACTGCCTACGAGCAGTACTTC.